What follows are 28 T cell receptor beta chains derived from one specimen sequenced in a study of shared clonotypes between healthy human individuals. This table comes from immunoSEQ multiplex PCR, and its TCRdb copy is limited to in-frame clones, with some not included. The sample has hundreds of thousands of clones, around 73% seen once. Material: memory CD4+ T cells sorted from blood. The subset: CD45RA-negative fraction. These receptors originate from a woman aged 25 to 45 in good health.

The chain links TRBV5-4 to TRBJ2-1; a weak D match, TRBD1 (6 bases). V was clipped by 4 bases and J by 1 base, with 15 bases between them. The CDR3 has 16 amino acids. Germline loops: CDR1 SGHNT, CDR2 YYREEE (reference sequence). The CDR3 loop reads CASSDKGHSSYNEQFF. The CDR3 DNA reads as TGTGCCAGCAGCGATAAGGGACATTCTTCCTACAATGAGCAGTTCTTC.

The chain recombines TRBV27 with TRBJ2-7; D is possibly TRBD1 or TRBD2 (5 bases each). V lost 5 bases to trimming and J lost 7 bases, with 24 bases between them. The CDR3 has 16 amino acids. Germline CDR1 reads MNHEY; CDR2 reads SMNVEV (reference sequence). This CDR3 reads CASSPYSLRDEEEQYF. The CDR3 DNA is TGTGCCAGCAGTCCCTACTCTCTTCGGGACGAGGAAGAGCAGTACTTC.

The table lists this clone with a count of one. This chain uses TRBV5-6 with TRBJ1-4, with unresolved D. The CDR3 extends over 14 amino acids. Germline lookup yields CDR1 SGHDT and CDR2 YYEEEE. V lost 5 bases to trimming and J lost 7 bases, with 15 bases between them. DNA for the CDR3: TGTGCCAGCAGTAGGATCGGTTTGGGTGAAAAACTGTTTTTT. Protein sequence: CASSRIGLGEKLFF.

In this sample, this clone turned up a few times. CDR3 sequence: CASSLAGPEAGSEQFF. The CDR3 nucleotides are TGTGCCAGCAGCTTAGCCGGGCCAGAGGCTGGGAGTGAGCAGTTCTTC. The chain is built from TRBV7-9 and TRBJ2-1, with D perhaps matching TRBD2 (5 bases). The CDR3 is 16 residues long. The ends were cut back, 0 bases at V and 9 bases at J, with 18 bases in the middle. The V gene's germline CDR1 is SEHNR and CDR2 FQNEAQ (reference sequence).

The gene calls are TRBV25-1 and TRBJ2-7, with D unclear. This CDR3 is built from 14 residues. V was cut by 3 bases and J by 0 bases, with 9 bases left in between. The germline gives CDR1 MGHDK, CDR2 SYGVNS. CDR3 region: CASSELDNSYEQYF. The CDR3 DNA sequence: TGTGCCAGCAGTGAGTTAGACAACTCCTACGAGCAGTACTTC.

This clone was seen many times. This chain's CDR3 is CASRRDNYYGYTF. CDR3 DNA sequence: TGTGCCAGCAGAAGGGACAACTACTATGGCTACACCTTC. The chain has TRBV27 and TRBJ1-2; tentative D call: TRBD1 (6 bases). The CDR3 is 13 amino acids. CDR1 and CDR2 from the germline V gene are MNHEY and SMNVEV (reference sequence). V lost 6 bases and J lost 3, with 11 bases in between.

J is TRBJ1-2 and V is TRBV28; 8 nucleotides agree with TRBD1. V lost 6 bases and J lost 8; bases outside the gene matches: 14. CDR1 is MDHEN and CDR2 is SYDVKM in the germline V gene. The CDR3 spans 15 residues. CDR3 protein: CASRPSAGTGGGYTF. CDR3 DNA sequence: TGTGCCAGCAGACCCAGTGCAGGGACAGGTGGGGGCTACACCTTC.

The rearrangement uses TRBV2 and TRBJ1-5, with 10 nucleotides matching TRBD1. The CDR3 is 15 residues long. V was clipped by 6 bases and J by 3 bases; unmatched bases: 5. Germline V CDR1 and CDR2: SNHLY, FYNNEI. Here the CDR3 DNA reads TGTGCCAGCAGACGGACAGGGGGTGTCAATCAGCCCCAGCATTTT. Translating it yields CASRRTGGVNQPQHF.

This chain joins TRBV27 and TRBJ2-1, with a weak D call TRBD1 (6 bases). The CDR3 runs to 15 residues. V was pared by 10 bases and J by 1 base, with 17 bases between. In germline, CDR1 is MNHEY, CDR2 SMNVEV (reference sequence). DNA of the CDR3: TGTGCCACCCACCGGGACACTTTGTCCTACAATGAGCAGTTCTTC. This gives the protein CATHRDTLSYNEQFF.

This clone was counted a single time. The chain links TRBV27 to TRBJ1-1, with 8 bases aligning to TRBD1. Germline V lookup: CDR1 MNHEY, CDR2 SMNVEV (reference sequence). V lost 6 bases and J lost 3; bases outside the gene matches: 6. The CDR3 consists of 14 residues. Written as DNA, the CDR3 is TGTGCCAGCAGCAAACAGGGGGTAGACACTGAAGCTTTCTTT. Protein product: CASSKQGVDTEAFF.

This clone was observed many times. V is TRBV5-4 and J is TRBJ1-2, with D possibly being TRBD1 (5 bases). V was shortened by 1 base and J by 5 bases, with 9 bases between the two germline ends. The CDR3 loop spans 13 amino acids. Germline loops: CDR1 SGHNT, CDR2 YYREEE (reference sequence). CDR3 sequence reads: CASSLLDSYGYTF. In nucleotides, the CDR3 is TGTGCCAGCAGCTTGCTTGACAGTTATGGCTACACCTTC.

The J gene is TRBJ2-5, the V gene TRBV19; either TRBD1 or TRBD2 may supply D (5 bases each). Germline V gene data show CDR1 as LNHDA and CDR2 as SQIVND (reference sequence). The CDR3 has 16 amino acids. V shed 6 bases and J shed 1 base, with 18 bases lying between them. CDR3 coding DNA: TGTGCCAGTAGCACCTCGGGGCCTAGCAGCCAAGAGACCCAGTACTTC. This gives the protein CASSTSGPSSQETQYF. Filled out from reference TRBV19 and TRBJ2-5, the complete variable domain reads DGGITQSPKYLFRKEGQNVTLSCEQNLNHDAMYWYRQDPGQGLRLIYYSQIVNDFQKGDIAEGYSVSREKKESFPLTVTSAQKNPTAFYLCASSTSGPSSQETQYFGPGTRLLVL.

A word on this clone: Other DNA sequences in the sample encode the same CDR3. V usage is TRBV18 and J usage is TRBJ1-5; 9 nucleotides agree with TRBD1. CDR3 length: 16 residues. The V segment lost 3 bases and the J segment 4 bases; nucleotides outside the gene matches: 7. Germline CDR1 KGHSH, CDR2 LQKENI. In DNA form, the CDR3 reads TGTGCCAGCTCACCCTCTCGACAGGGGGGAAATCAGCCCCAGCATTTT. Its protein product is CASSPSRQGGNQPQHF.

V usage is TRBV15 and J usage is TRBJ2-3; 8 bases agree with TRBD2. The germline V gene has CDR1 LNHNV and CDR2 YYDKDF (reference sequence). Trimming at V came to 4 bases and at J to 0 bases, leaving 0 bases not matched to a gene. CDR3 length: 14 residues. The CDR3 sequence is CATSTSGSTDTQYF. CDR3 nucleotide sequence: TGTGCCACCAGCACTAGCGGGAGCACAGATACGCAGTATTTT.

The genes are TRBV15 and TRBJ2-7, with D perhaps TRBD1 (6 bases). The CDR3 runs 15 residues. Trimming pared 1 base from V and 2 bases from J, leaving 12 bases between. Germline V gene data show CDR1 as LNHNV and CDR2 as YYDKDF (reference sequence). The CDR3 sequence: CATSRATGFPYEQYF. The CDR3 nucleotides read TGTGCCACCAGCAGAGCAACAGGGTTCCCCTACGAGCAGTACTTC.

V is TRBV7-3 and J is TRBJ1-2; the D gene is possibly TRBD1 (6 bases). This CDR3 region has 14 residues. V was shortened by 4 bases and J by 2 bases, with 11 bases between the two germline ends. From germline, CDR1 is SGHTA and CDR2 FQGTGA. CDR3 sequence (DNA): TGTGCCAGCAGCTCTAAAACAGGGAACTATGGCTACACCTTC. This encodes CASSSKTGNYGYTF.

The rearrangement links TRBV2 to TRBJ1-3; 10 nucleotides align to TRBD1. The V segment lost 6 bases and the J segment 8 bases; nucleotides outside the gene matches: 13. CDR3 length equals 16 residues. Germline lookup yields CDR1 SNHLY and CDR2 FYNNEI. The CDR3 region is CASSNPGQGRSDTIYF. The CDR3, as DNA: TGTGCCAGCAGCAATCCGGGACAGGGGCGCAGCGACACCATATATTTT.

The chain links TRBV28 to TRBJ1-5, with 10 bases aligning to TRBD1. After removal of 6 bases from V and 7 bases from J, the junction contained 6 bases not matched to a gene. Germline V gene lookup returns CDR1 MDHEN and CDR2 SYDVKM. This CDR3 spans 14 amino acids. DNA of the CDR3: TGTGCCAGCAGCCCCCGGGACAGGGGACAGCCCCAGCATTTT. Translation: CASSPRDRGQPQHF.

The rearrangement links TRBV5-4 to TRBJ2-6, with 9 bases fitting TRBD1. CDR3 size: 19 residues. V lost 0 bases, J lost 2 bases, and 9 bases stayed unmatched. Germline V gene data show CDR1 as SGHNT and CDR2 as YYREEE (reference sequence). The CDR3 protein is CASSLGGGTGLAGANVLTF. In DNA form, the CDR3 reads TGTGCCAGCAGCTTGGGGGGAGGGACAGGGTTGGCTGGGGCCAACGTCCTGACTTTC.

The chain combines TRBV9 with TRBJ2-1; 11 nucleotides match TRBD2. Trimming took 3 bases from V and 6 from J; bases not matched to a gene: 5. CDR1 is SGDLS, CDR2 YYNGEE, per germline. The CDR3 sequence is 15 residues long. For the CDR3, the DNA is TGTGCCAGCAGCGCCCCCGGGACTAGCGGCAATGAGCAGTTCTTC. This sequence encodes CASSAPGTSGNEQFF.

V is TRBV5-6 and J is TRBJ2-1; D call uncertain. The V end lost 1 base, the J end lost 7 bases, and 9 bases lay between the germline ends. CDR3 size: 13 residues. Looked up from germline, CDR1 is SGHDT and CDR2 is YYEEEE. The CDR3 region has the DNA TGTGCCAGCAGCTTGATCTACCGGAATGAGCAGTTCTTC. This translates into CASSLIYRNEQFF.

The chain recombines TRBV5-5 with TRBJ1-4; 7 bases line up with TRBD1. This CDR3 region has 17 residues. V dropped 1 base and J dropped 9; count of bases not matched to a gene: 15. CDR1 and CDR2 from the germline V gene are SGHKS and YYEKEE (reference sequence). The CDR3 spells CASSLRRVVGQIQKLFF. The CDR3 coding sequence is TGTGCCAGCAGCTTGCGGCGGGTTGTGGGACAGATTCAAAAACTGTTTTTT. Looking up the rest from reference TRBV5-5 and TRBJ1-4 gives the full variable domain: DAGVTQSPTHLIKTRGQQVTLRCSPISGHKSVSWYQQVLGQGPQFIFQYYEKEERGRGNFPDRFSARQFPNYSSELNVNALLLGDSALYLCASSLRRVVGQIQKLFFGSGTQLSVL.

With regard to this clone: Other DNA sequences from this sample encode an identical CDR3 as well. The chain has TRBV19 and TRBJ2-1; 11 positions match TRBD2. Unmatched junction bases numbered 4, after V lost 5 bases and J lost 4 bases. CDR1 is LNHDA and CDR2 is SQIVND in the germline V gene (reference sequence). The CDR3 length is 15 residues. Here the CDR3 DNA reads TGTGCCAGTAGTTCCGGGACTAGCGGATACAATGAGCAGTTCTTC. Translating gives CASSSGTSGYNEQFF.

The rearrangement uses TRBV6-5 and TRBJ2-7; 8 nucleotides match TRBD2. The V segment lost 8 bases and the J segment 1 base; nucleotides outside the gene matches: 10. The germline gives CDR1 MNHEY, CDR2 SVGAGI. The CDR3 has 15 residues. The CDR3, as DNA: TGTGCCAGCTCTACCGTTAGCGGGAATTCCTACGAGCAGTACTTC. This codes for CASSTVSGNSYEQYF.

The J gene is TRBJ2-2, the V gene TRBV5-1, with a weak D call TRBD1 (6 bases). The CDR3 is 16 residues long. The germline gives CDR1 SGHRS, CDR2 YFSETQ. V lost 5 bases and J 1 base, leaving 15 bases between the germline ends. CDR3 sequence reads: CASSKMDSKNTGELFF. DNA for the CDR3: TGCGCCAGCAGTAAAATGGACAGCAAGAACACCGGGGAGCTGTTTTTT.

J is TRBJ2-5 and V is TRBV19, with 7 bases aligning to TRBD1. The CDR3 has 14 amino acids. Germline values: CDR1 LNHDA, CDR2 SQIVND (reference sequence). V trimming: 7 bases; J trimming: 5 bases; junction bases outside the gene matches: 10. CDR3 loop: CASNLRGPGETQYF. CDR3 coding DNA: TGTGCCAGTAATCTAAGGGGGCCGGGGGAGACCCAGTACTTC.

The chain couples TRBV19 to TRBJ2-2; 11 bases are a match to TRBD2. Looked up from germline, CDR1 is LNHDA and CDR2 is SQIVND (reference sequence). With 6 bases clipped from V and 7 bases from J, the junction kept 7 bases outside the gene matches. This CDR3 is 15 amino acids long. The CDR3 nucleotides are TGTGCCAGTAGCACTAGCGGGAGAACTAGCGGGGAGCTGTTTTTT. This translates into CASSTSGRTSGELFF.

The rearrangement joins TRBV30 to TRBJ1-2, with D possibly TRBD1 on 6 matching bases. Germline CDR1 reads GTSNPN; CDR2 reads SVGIG (reference sequence). Trimming shortened V by 5 bases and J by 6 bases, and 13 bases separated the two germline ends. The CDR3 spans 12 residues. Here the CDR3 DNA reads TGTGCCTGGGCGACAGGAGGGCATGGCTACACCTTC. Translation: CAWATGGHGYTF. Variable domain in full (rest from reference TRBV30 and TRBJ1-2): SQTIHQWPATLVQPVGSPLSLECTVEGTSNPNLYWYRQAAGRGLQLLFYSVGIGQISSEVPQNLSASRPQDRQFILSSKKLLLSDSGFYLCAWATGGHGYTFGSGTRLTVV.